This TCR beta chain came from a study of blood T cell repertoires in COVID-19. As handled by the study authors: Using reference gene primer amplification, nucleated cell counts were estimated. The protocol was immunoSEQ multiplex PCR, while the TCRdb copy is restricted to in-frame clones and leaves out a portion. V, J and clone size reflect that table, while D and trimming were determined from the DNA. The sample lists 130,000 to 150,000 clones; approximately 88% were seen once. Per germline, CDR1 MNHEY and CDR2 SVGAGI. This CDR3 comprises 16 residues. With 4 bases clipped from V and 8 bases from J, the junction kept 7 bases outside the gene matches.

Sequencing used peripheral blood. The genes are TRBV6-5 and TRBJ1-6; 11 bases map to TRBD1. The sequence was collected from a man aged 65 to 85 with acute or convalescent COVID-19. The CDR3 nucleotides read TGTGCCAGCAGTTGGGACAGGGGGTCTACGGATTCACCCCTCCACTTT. Its translation is CASSWDRGSTDSPLHF.